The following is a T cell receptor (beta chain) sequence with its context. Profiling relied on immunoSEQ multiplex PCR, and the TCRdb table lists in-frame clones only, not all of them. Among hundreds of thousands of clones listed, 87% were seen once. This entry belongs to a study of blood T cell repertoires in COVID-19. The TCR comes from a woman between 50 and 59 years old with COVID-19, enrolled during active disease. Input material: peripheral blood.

CDR3 region: CASSPGHGRGNTIYF. The CDR3 coding sequence is TGTGCCAGCAGCCCGGGACACGGGCGCGGAAACACCATATATTTT. V gene TRBV6-5 combines with J gene TRBJ1-3; weak D call: TRBD1 (6 bases). Germline V gives CDR1 MNHEY, CDR2 SVGAGI. This CDR3 has 15 residues. Trimming removed 6 bases from V and 4 bases from J, with 16 bases in between.